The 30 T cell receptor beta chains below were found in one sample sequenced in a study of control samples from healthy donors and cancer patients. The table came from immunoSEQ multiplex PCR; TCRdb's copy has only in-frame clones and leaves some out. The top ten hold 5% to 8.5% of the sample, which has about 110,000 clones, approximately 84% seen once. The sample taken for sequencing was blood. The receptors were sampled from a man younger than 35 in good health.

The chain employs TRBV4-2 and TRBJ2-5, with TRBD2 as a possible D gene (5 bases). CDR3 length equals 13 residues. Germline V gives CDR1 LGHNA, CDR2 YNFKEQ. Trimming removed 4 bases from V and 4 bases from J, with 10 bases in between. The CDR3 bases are TGTGCCAGCAGCCTCGACTACCGAGAGACCCAGTACTTC. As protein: CASSLDYRETQYF.

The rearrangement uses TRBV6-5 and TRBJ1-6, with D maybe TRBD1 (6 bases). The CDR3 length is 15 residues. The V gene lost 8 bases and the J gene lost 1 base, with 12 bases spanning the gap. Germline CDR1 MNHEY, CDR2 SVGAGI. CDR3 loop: CASFGDTSYNSPLHF. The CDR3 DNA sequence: TGTGCCAGCTTTGGGGACACATCCTATAATTCACCCCTCCACTTT.

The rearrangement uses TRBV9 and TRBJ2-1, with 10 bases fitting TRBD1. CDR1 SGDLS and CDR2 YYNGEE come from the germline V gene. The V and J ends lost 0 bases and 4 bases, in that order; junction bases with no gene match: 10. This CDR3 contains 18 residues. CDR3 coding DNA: TGTGCCAGCAGCGTAGGAGGACAGGGGGACTACCTTTACAATGAGCAGTTCTTC. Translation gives CASSVGGQGDYLYNEQFF. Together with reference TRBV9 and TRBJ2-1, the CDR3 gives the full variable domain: DSGVTQTPKHLITATGQRVTLRCSPRSGDLSVYWYQQSLDQGLQFLIQYYNGEERAKGNILERFSAQQFPDLHSELNLSSLELGDSALYFCASSVGGQGDYLYNEQFFGPGTRLTVL.

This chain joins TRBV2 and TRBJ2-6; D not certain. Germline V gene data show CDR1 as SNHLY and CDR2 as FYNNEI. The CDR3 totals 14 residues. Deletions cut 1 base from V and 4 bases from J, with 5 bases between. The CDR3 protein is CASSEDRGANVLTF. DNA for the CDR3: TGTGCCAGCAGTGAAGACAGAGGGGCCAACGTCCTGACTTTC.

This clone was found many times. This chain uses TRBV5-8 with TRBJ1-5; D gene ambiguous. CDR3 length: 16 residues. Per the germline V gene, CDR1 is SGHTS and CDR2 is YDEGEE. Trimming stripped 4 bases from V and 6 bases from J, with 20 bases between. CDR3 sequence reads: CASSLSVGIRSQPQHF. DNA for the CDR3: TGTGCCAGCAGCCTTTCAGTAGGGATTAGAAGTCAGCCCCAGCATTTT.

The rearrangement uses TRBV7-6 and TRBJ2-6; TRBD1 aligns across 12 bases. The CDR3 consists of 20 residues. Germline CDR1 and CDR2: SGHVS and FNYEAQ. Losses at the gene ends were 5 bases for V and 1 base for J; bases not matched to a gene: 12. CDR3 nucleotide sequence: TGTGCCAGCAGCCCATCCGGGGGGACAGGGGGCCTTTCTGGGGCCAACGTCCTGACTTTC. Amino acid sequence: CASSPSGGTGGLSGANVLTF.

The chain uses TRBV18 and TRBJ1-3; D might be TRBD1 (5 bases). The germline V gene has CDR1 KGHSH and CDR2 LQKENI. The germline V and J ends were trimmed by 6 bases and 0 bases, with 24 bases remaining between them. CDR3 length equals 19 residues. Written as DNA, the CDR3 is TGTGCCAGCTCGCCCAATAGGAGACAGTACCCTTGCTCTGGAAACACCATATATTTT. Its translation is CASSPNRRQYPCSGNTIYF.

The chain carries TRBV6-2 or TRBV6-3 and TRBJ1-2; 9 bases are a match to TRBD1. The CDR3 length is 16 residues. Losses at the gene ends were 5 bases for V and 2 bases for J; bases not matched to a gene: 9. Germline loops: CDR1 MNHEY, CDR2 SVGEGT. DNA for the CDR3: TGTGCCAGCAGTAGGAAACAGGGGGCGAAAAACTATGGCTACACCTTC. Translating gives CASSRKQGAKNYGYTF.

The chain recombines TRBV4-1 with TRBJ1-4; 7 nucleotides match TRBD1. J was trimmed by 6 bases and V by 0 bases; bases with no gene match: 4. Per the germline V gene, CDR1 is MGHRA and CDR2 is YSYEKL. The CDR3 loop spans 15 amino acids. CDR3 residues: CASSQEGRGDEKLFF. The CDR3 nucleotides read TGCGCCAGCAGCCAAGAGGGCAGGGGGGATGAAAAACTGTTTTTT.

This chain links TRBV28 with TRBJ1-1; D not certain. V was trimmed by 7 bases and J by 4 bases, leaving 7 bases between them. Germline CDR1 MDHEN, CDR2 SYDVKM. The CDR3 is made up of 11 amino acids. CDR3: CASTQLTEAFF. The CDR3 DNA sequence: TGTGCCAGCACCCAACTCACTGAAGCTTTCTTT.

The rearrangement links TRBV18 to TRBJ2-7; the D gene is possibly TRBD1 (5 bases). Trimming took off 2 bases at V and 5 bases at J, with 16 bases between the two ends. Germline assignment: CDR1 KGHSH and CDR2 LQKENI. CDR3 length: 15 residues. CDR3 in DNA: TGTGCCAGCTCACCAGGAGTAGCCAGGGCCAACGAGCAGTACTTC. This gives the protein CASSPGVARANEQYF. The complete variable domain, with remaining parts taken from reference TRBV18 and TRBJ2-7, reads NAGVMQNPRHLVRRRGQEARLRCSPMKGHSHVYWYRQLPEEGLKFMVYLQKENIIDESGMPKERFSAEFPKEGPSILRIQQVVRGDSAAYFCASSPGVARANEQYFGPGTRLTVT.

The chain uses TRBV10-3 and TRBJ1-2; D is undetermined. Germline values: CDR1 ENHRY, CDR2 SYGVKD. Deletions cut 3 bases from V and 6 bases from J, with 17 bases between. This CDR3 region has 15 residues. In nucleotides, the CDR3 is TGTGCCATCAGTGACCCCGGCGGCCAAAGGAATGGCTACACCTTC. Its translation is CAISDPGGQRNGYTF.

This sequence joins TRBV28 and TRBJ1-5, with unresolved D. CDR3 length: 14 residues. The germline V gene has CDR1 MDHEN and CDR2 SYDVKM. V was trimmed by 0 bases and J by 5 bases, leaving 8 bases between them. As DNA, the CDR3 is TGTGCCAGCAGTTTATGGGCCGGATATCAGCCCCAGCATTTT. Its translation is CASSLWAGYQPQHF. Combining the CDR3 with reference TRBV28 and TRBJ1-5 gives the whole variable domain DVKVTQSSRYLVKRTGEKVFLECVQDMDHENMFWYRQDPGLGLRLIYFSYDVKMKEKGDIPEGYSVSREKKERFSLILESASTNQTSMYLCASSLWAGYQPQHFGDGTRLSIL.

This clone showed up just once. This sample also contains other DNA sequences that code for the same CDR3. CDR3 sequence (DNA): TGTGCCAGTAGTATCGGGGCAGGCGGGAGACAGCCCCAGCATTTT. This translates into CASSIGAGGRQPQHF. V is TRBV19 and J is TRBJ1-5; D might be TRBD1 (5 bases). The CDR3 contains 15 residues. V was clipped by 3 bases and J by 7 bases, with 16 bases between them. Per the germline V gene, CDR1 is LNHDA and CDR2 is SQIVND (reference sequence).

In DNA form, the CDR3 reads TGTGCCAGCAGCTTGCGCGGCGGGAAAACCTACGAGCAGTACTTC. This gives the protein CASSLRGGKTYEQYF. The chain carries TRBV5-8 and TRBJ2-7, with D tentatively TRBD2 (6 bases). V was trimmed by 1 base and J by 2 bases, leaving 13 bases between them. The CDR3 is 15 amino acids. The germline gives CDR1 SGHTS, CDR2 YDEGEE.

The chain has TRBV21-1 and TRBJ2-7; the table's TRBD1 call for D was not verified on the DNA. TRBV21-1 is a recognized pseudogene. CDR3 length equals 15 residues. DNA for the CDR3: TGTGCCAGCAGCAGGGGCGGTCCGCGCACCTACGAGCAGTACTTC. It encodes CASSRGGPRTYEQYF.

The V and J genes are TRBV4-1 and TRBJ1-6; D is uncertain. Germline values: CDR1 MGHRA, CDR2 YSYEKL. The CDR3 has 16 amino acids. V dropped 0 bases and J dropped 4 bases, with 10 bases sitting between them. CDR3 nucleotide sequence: TGCGCCAGCAGCCAAGAAGGCGGTCCTTATAATTCACCCCTCCACTTT. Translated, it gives CASSQEGGPYNSPLHF.

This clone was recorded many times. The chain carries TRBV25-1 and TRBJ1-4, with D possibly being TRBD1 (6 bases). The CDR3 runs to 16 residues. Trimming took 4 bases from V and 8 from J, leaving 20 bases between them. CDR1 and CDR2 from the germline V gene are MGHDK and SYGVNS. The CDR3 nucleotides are TGTGCCAGCAGTGTCAGGACAGAAGGCGGTCCCGAAAAACTGTTTTTT. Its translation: CASSVRTEGGPEKLFF.

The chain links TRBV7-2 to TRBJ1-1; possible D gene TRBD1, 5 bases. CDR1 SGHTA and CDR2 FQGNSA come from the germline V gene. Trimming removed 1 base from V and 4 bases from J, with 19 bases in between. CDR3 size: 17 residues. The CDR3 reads CASSLGWDARGSTEAFF. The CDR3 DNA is TGTGCCAGCAGCTTAGGTTGGGACGCCCGGGGGAGCACTGAAGCTTTCTTT.

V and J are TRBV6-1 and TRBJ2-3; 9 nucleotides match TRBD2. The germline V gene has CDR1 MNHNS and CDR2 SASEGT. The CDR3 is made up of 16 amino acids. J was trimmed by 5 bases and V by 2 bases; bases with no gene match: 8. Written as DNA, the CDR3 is TGTGCCAGCAGTGAATCTTTAGCGGGGGCGGGAGATACGCAGTATTTT. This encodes CASSESLAGAGDTQYF.

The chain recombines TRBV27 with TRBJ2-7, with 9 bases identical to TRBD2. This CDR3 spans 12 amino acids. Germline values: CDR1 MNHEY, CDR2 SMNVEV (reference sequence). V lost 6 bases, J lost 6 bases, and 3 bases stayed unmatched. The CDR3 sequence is CASRGLAGEQYV. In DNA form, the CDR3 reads TGTGCCAGCAGGGGACTAGCCGGCGAGCAGTACGTC.

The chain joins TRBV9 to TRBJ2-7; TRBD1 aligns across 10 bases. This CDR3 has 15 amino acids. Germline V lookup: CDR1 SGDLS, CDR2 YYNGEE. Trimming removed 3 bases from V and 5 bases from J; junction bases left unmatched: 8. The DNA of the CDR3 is TGTGCCAGCAGCGATCTGGGACAGGGGAAGGACGAGCAGTACTTC. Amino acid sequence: CASSDLGQGKDEQYF.

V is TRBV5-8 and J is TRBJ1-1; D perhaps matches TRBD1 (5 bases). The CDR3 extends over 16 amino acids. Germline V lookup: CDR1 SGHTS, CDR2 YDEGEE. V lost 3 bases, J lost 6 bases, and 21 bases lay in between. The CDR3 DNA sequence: TGTGCCAGCAGCTCCTGGCAGGGATCCCTCTTGGCTGAAGCTTTCTTT. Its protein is CASSSWQGSLLAEAFF.

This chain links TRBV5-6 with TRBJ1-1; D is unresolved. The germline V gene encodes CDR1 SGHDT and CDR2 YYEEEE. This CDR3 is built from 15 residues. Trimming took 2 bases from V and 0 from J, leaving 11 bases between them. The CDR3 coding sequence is TGTGCCAGCAGCTTAAGTGGACGGATGAACACTGAAGCTTTCTTT. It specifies CASSLSGRMNTEAFF.

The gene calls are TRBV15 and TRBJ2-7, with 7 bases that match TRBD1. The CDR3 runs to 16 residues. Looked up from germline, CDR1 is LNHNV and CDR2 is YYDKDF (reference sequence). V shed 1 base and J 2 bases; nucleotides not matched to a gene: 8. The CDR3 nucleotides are TGTGCCACCAGCAGAGTATCGACAGGGTACGCCTACGAGCAGTACTTC. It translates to CATSRVSTGYAYEQYF.

The CDR3 region is CASSLRATAGELFF. CDR3 coding DNA: TGTGCCAGCAGCTTAAGGGCCACTGCCGGGGAGCTGTTTTTT. This chain links TRBV11-2 with TRBJ2-2; D remains ambiguous. This CDR3 has 14 amino acids. The germline CDR1 and CDR2 sequences are SGHAT and FQNNGV. V was cut by 2 bases and J by 6 bases, with 10 bases left in between.

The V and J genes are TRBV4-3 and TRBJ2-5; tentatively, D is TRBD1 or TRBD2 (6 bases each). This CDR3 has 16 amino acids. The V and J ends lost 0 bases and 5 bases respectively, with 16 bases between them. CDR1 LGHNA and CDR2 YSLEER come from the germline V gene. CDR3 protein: CASSQDRGRRVETQYF. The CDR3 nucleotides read TGCGCCAGCAGCCAAGATCGGGGGCGGAGGGTTGAGACCCAGTACTTC.

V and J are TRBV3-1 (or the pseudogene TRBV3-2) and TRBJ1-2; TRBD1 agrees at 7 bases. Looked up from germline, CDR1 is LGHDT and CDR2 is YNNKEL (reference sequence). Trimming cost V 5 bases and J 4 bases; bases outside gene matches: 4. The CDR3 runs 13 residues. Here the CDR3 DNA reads TGTGCCAGCAGCTCACAGGGGACCTATGGCTACACCTTC. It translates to CASSSQGTYGYTF.

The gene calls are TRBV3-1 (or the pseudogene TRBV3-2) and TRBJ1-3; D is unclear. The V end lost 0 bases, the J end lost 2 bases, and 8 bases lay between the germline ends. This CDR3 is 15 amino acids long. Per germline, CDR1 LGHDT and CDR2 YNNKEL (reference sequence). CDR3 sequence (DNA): TGTGCCAGCAGCCAAGATGCCAGTACTGGAAACACCATATATTTT. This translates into CASSQDASTGNTIYF.

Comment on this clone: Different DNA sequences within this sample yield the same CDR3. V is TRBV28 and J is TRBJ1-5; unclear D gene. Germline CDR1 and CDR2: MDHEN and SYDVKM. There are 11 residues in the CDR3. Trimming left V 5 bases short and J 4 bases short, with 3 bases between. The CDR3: CASSLNQPQHF. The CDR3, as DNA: TGTGCCAGCAGTCTGAATCAGCCCCAGCATTTT.